The rows below give T cell receptor beta chains drawn from one sample of a study of blood T cell repertoires in COVID-19. Assay: immunoSEQ multiplex PCR; the TCRdb copy retains only in-frame clones and omits some. The data contain around 70,000 clones, more than 75% of them singletons. Material for sequencing was peripheral blood. All receptors come from a woman of 80 years or more with active or convalescent COVID-19. Both conserved end residues are part of each CDR3. The D gene is left open where the match is weak. Not every row has a clone size; where given, it reads once, few, many or a size class.

V	size	D	J	DNA	CDR3
TRBV27	.	.	TRBJ1-5	TGTGCCAGCAGTACTACAGGGCCCAATCAGCCCCAGCATTTT	CASSTTGPNQPQHF
TRBV28	.	TRBD1	TRBJ2-5	TGTGCCAGCAGTCCTACAGGGGTCATCGGCCAAGAGACCCAGTACTTC	CASSPTGVIGQETQYF
TRBV9	.	TRBD1	TRBJ1-4	TGTGCCAGCAACAACGAGGGGGCGGGAGAAAAACTGTTTTTT	CASNNEGAGEKLFF
TRBV2	.	TRBD1	TRBJ1-4	TGTGCCAGCAGCCCTGACAGGGGGCTATCTCGTGAAAAACTGTTTTTT	CASSPDRGLSREKLFF
TRBV7-2	few	.	TRBJ1-6	TGTGCCAGCAGCTTCGAGGGAGCTAATTCACCCCTCCACTTT	CASSFEGANSPLHF
TRBV19	.	TRBD1	TRBJ1-5	TGTGCCAGTAGTACCGGGACAGGGGAGTATCTTAGCAATCAGCCCCAGCATTTT	CASSTGTGEYLSNQPQHF
TRBV20-1	.	TRBD1	TRBJ1-1	TGCAGTGCTAGTAGGACAGGGAGGATGAACACTGAAGCTTTCTTT	CSASRTGRMNTEAFF
TRBV6-2/TRBV6-3	.	.	TRBJ2-1	TGTGCCAGCAGCCCTACAGACAATGAGCAGTTCTTC	CASSPTDNEQFF
TRBV10-3	.	.	TRBJ2-5	TGTGCCATCAGTGAGGGCCCTGGACAGAACCAAGAGACCCAGTACTTC	CAISEGPGQNQETQYF
TRBV5-1	.	.	TRBJ2-2	TGCGCCAGCAGCTTGGGGACAGTAAACACCGGGGAGCTGTTTTTT	CASSLGTVNTGELFF
TRBV4-1	.	TRBD2	TRBJ2-7	TGCGCCAGCAGCCAACAGTACTCGGGGGGTTCTACCTACGAGCAGTACTTC	CASSQQYSGGSTYEQYF
TRBV12-3/TRBV12-4	.	.	TRBJ2-5	TGTGCCAGCAGTTTCAGGGAAGAGACCCAGTACTTC	CASSFREETQYF
TRBV5-5	.	TRBD1	TRBJ1-5	TGTGCCAGCAGCTGGGGACAGGATCAGCCCCAGCATTTT	CASSWGQDQPQHF
TRBV5-8	.	.	TRBJ1-1	TGTGCCAGCAGCTCCAGCGACAGGAACGATGAAGCTTTCTTT	CASSSSDRNDEAFF
TRBV7-3	.	.	TRBJ2-2	TGTGCCAGCAGACCCGGGACACTGAACACCGGGGAGCTGTTTTTT	CASRPGTLNTGELFF
TRBV6-6	.	.	TRBJ2-5	TGTGCCAGCAGCCCGCTTCGGTCCCAGGGACAAGAGACCCAGTACTTC	CASSPLRSQGQETQYF
TRBV4-1	.	.	TRBJ1-3	TGCGCCAGCAGCCGCACTGACACAGGATCTGGAAACACCATATATTTT	CASSRTDTGSGNTIYF
TRBV7-2	.	TRBD1	TRBJ1-5	TGTGCCAGCAGCTGGAGAGAGGGGGCGAATCAGCCCCAGCATTTT	CASSWREGANQPQHF
TRBV15	.	.	TRBJ2-1	TGTGCCACCAGCAGAGCAGGGAACTCCTACAATGAGCAGTTCTTC	CATSRAGNSYNEQFF
TRBV7-2	.	.	TRBJ1-2	TGTGCCAGCAGCTTAACCGGGACTGTCCGGGAGTACACCTTC	CASSLTGTVREYTF